The 4 T cell receptor beta chains below were found in one sample sequenced in a study of cytomegalovirus exposure and HLA in healthy donors. PCR was performed using 60 Vbeta and 13 Jbeta primers. Clones were read by immunoSEQ multiplex PCR, and TCRdb kept only the in-frame ones, dropping some. In the table there are tens of thousands of clones, 70% to 85% of which are singletons. Sequenced material: PBMCs. The receptor set was obtained from a young woman in good health and CMV-seropositive.

Worth noting for this clone: Sequence at one end of the junction differs from germline and may be a read error. The chain recombines TRBV7-9 with TRBJ1-5; TRBD1 is a possible D gene (6 bases). The germline V gene has CDR1 SEHNR and CDR2 FQNEAQ (reference sequence). CDR3 length: 12 residues. The CDR3 loop is CSSSSQGKPQHF. The DNA for the CDR3 is TGTTCCAGCAGTTCTCAGGGGAAGCCCCAGCATTTT.

The chain joins TRBV7-9 to TRBJ1-1, with no clear D. Germline V gene lookup returns CDR1 SEHNR and CDR2 FQNEAQ (reference sequence). V was trimmed by 1 base and J by 6 bases, leaving 15 bases between them. This CDR3 spans 15 amino acids. The CDR3 region has the DNA TGTGCCAGCAGCTTAGGAGCCCTGAGAATTTCTGAAGCTTTCTTT. This translates into CASSLGALRISEAFF.

The CDR3 DNA is TGTGCCAGCAGTTACACCGAACAGGGGTTGGAATACTTC. Protein product: CASSYTEQGLEYF. V is TRBV6-6 and J is TRBJ2-4; 7 bases are a match to TRBD1. V trimming: 2 bases; J trimming: 16 bases; junction bases outside the gene matches: 11. There are 13 residues in the CDR3. Germline lookup yields CDR1 MNHNY and CDR2 SVGAGI (reference sequence).

The chain carries TRBV5-1 and TRBJ1-6; no firm D call. V lost 1 base to trimming and J lost 4 bases, with 9 bases between them. Germline CDR1 reads SGHRS; CDR2 reads YFSETQ. The CDR3 has 15 amino acids. The CDR3 protein is CASSLLQNYNSPLHF. The CDR3 nucleotides read TGCGCCAGCAGCTTGTTACAGAATTATAATTCACCCCTCCACTTT.